A selection of T cell receptor beta chains follows, all from one sample in a study of cytomegalovirus exposure and HLA in healthy donors. Produced via immunoSEQ multiplex PCR; TCRdb's table is partial and in-frame only. This sample has tens of thousands of clones, with about 72% found just once. The material sequenced was PBMCs. The receptors originated from a man aged 30 to 39 in good health and CMV-seronegative. CDR3s include the opening cysteine and the closing phenylalanine or tryptophan. D genes are given only for firm matches. Size is omitted from some rows. Given values are once, few, many or a class for expanded clones.

V,size,D,J,DNA,CDR3
TRBV29-1,NA,NA,TRBJ2-7,TGCAGCGTTGTCGCCTACTCCTACGAGCAGTACTTC,CSVVAYSYEQYF
TRBV27,NA,TRBD2,TRBJ2-5,TGTGCCAGCAGTTCCGGACTAGCCATAAAGACCCAGTACTTC,CASSSGLAIKTQYF
TRBV2,few,NA,TRBJ2-2,TGTGCCAGCAGGGAGGCGAAGGGGGTGAACACCGGGGAGCTGTTTTTT,CASREAKGVNTGELFF
TRBV7-2,NA,TRBD1,TRBJ2-7,TGTGCCAGCAGCGCCAACAGGGGCACCTACGAGCAGTACTTC,CASSANRGTYEQYF
TRBV11-1,NA,NA,TRBJ2-7,TGTGCCAGCAGCTTCGGGATTTACGAGCAGTACTTC,CASSFGIYEQYF
TRBV5-1,NA,TRBD1,TRBJ1-1,TGCGCCAGCAGCCACGGACAGGGAACGGGGACTGAAGCTTTCTTT,CASSHGQGTGTEAFF
TRBV30,NA,NA,TRBJ1-1,TGTGCCTGGAGTGTTACAGGGAAGAGGAACACTGAAGCTTTCTTT,CAWSVTGKRNTEAFF
TRBV10-3,NA,TRBD1,TRBJ1-2,TGTGCCATCAGTGAGCAGGGGGCAAACTATGGCTACACCTTC,CAISEQGANYGYTF
TRBV28,NA,TRBD1,TRBJ1-5,TGTGCCATAACAGGGGCAGGGATTAGCAATCAGCCCCAGCATTTT,CAITGAGISNQPQHF
TRBV7-2,NA,NA,TRBJ1-2,TGTGCCAGCAGCTTCTCGGACATCTATGGCTACACCTTC,CASSFSDIYGYTF
TRBV21-1,NA,NA,TRBJ1-5,TGTGCCAGCAGCAAGACAGCCCGGACCCTGGGTCAGCCCCAGCATTTT,CASSKTARTLGQPQHF
TRBV27,once,NA,TRBJ2-7,TGTGCCAGCGCCCGCGGGGCGGGACTTGTCCTCTACGAGCAGTACTTC,CASARGAGLVLYEQYF
TRBV10-3,NA,NA,TRBJ2-5,TGTGCCATCCGCCCCGACGCGGGGGCCGGCGAGACCCAGTACTTC,CAIRPDAGAGETQYF
TRBV4-2,few,TRBD1,TRBJ1-2,TGTGCCAGCAGCCAAGAAGAGGGGGCGAGCTATGGCTACACCTTC,CASSQEEGASYGYTF
TRBV5-6,NA,TRBD1,TRBJ1-5,TGTGCCAGCAGCTCCGGACAGGGAAGGGGACGAAATCAGCCCCAGCATTTT,CASSSGQGRGRNQPQHF
TRBV7-2,NA,TRBD1,TRBJ1-2,TGTGCCAGCAGCCGACAGGGGGCCGGGGGCTACACCTTC,CASSRQGAGGYTF
TRBV30,NA,NA,TRBJ1-5,TGTGCCTGGAGTGTTGACACCTTGAATCAGCCCCAGCATTTT,CAWSVDTLNQPQHF
TRBV5-6,NA,NA,TRBJ1-5,TGTGCCAGCAGCTTGATGGGGGCAGGTCAGCCCCAGCATTTT,CASSLMGAGQPQHF
TRBV25-1,NA,TRBD2,TRBJ2-7,TGTGCCAGCAGTGAACCTGGGCTAGCGGGATCCTACGAGCAGTACTTC,CASSEPGLAGSYEQYF
TRBV7-3,NA,TRBD1,TRBJ1-2,TGTGCCAGCAGCTCGCGACAGGGTACCGATGGCTACACCTTC,CASSSRQGTDGYTF
TRBV27,NA,NA,TRBJ2-1,TGTGCCAGCACTGGCAGGGGCTACAATGAGCAGTTCTTC,CASTGRGYNEQFF
TRBV27,once,NA,TRBJ1-2,TGTGCCAGCAGTTTCGAAGCCAACTATGGCTACACCTTC,CASSFEANYGYTF
TRBV6-4,NA,NA,TRBJ1-1,TGTGCCAGCAGTGACTCCGGGAACACTGAAGCTTTCTTT,CASSDSGNTEAFF
TRBV9,NA,TRBD2,TRBJ2-3,TGTGCCAGCAGCGTAGATCTAGCGGGAGGAGATACGCAGTATTTT,CASSVDLAGGDTQYF
TRBV5-1,NA,NA,TRBJ2-1,TGCGCCAGCAGCGAGGGCAATGAGCAGTTCTTC,CASSEGNEQFF
TRBV19,few,TRBD1,TRBJ1-4,TGTGCCAGTGGAGGGTTAGGGACAGCTTATGAAAAACTGTTTTTT,CASGGLGTAYEKLFF
TRBV7-6,NA,TRBD1,TRBJ1-5,TGTGCCAGCAGTCCCCGACAGGGTGGGATCAATCAGCCCCAGCATTTT,CASSPRQGGINQPQHF
TRBV6-1,NA,NA,TRBJ1-1,TGTGCCAGCAGTGAATGGCAGAACACTGAAGCTTTCTTT,CASSEWQNTEAFF
TRBV5-1,NA,TRBD2,TRBJ2-7,TGCGCCAGCAGCTCCGGACTAGCGGGGGCCAATTACGAGCAGTACTTC,CASSSGLAGANYEQYF
TRBV25-1,NA,NA,TRBJ1-5,TGTGCCAGCAGTGCAGCCCCAGACGGAGATAGCAATCAGCCCCAGCATTTT,CASSAAPDGDSNQPQHF
TRBV5-4,NA,TRBD1,TRBJ1-2,TGTGCCAGCAGCTTGGACAGGGGAAGTTATGGCTACACCTTC,CASSLDRGSYGYTF
TRBV19,NA,NA,TRBJ1-5,TGTGCCAGTAGCGGGACATCTAGCAATCAGCCCCAGCATTTT,CASSGTSSNQPQHF
TRBV25-1,NA,NA,TRBJ1-4,TGTGCCAGCAGTGTTAACCTCGGAGGTAACGAAAAACTGTTTTTT,CASSVNLGGNEKLFF
TRBV5-8,NA,NA,TRBJ1-1,TGTGCCAGCATCGGAGGATGGTCCGACACTGAAGCTTTCTTT,CASIGGWSDTEAFF
TRBV5-1,NA,NA,TRBJ2-3,TGCGCCAGCAGCTTAAATCAGGGAGATACGCAGTATTTT,CASSLNQGDTQYF
TRBV27,NA,NA,TRBJ1-5,TGTGCCAGCAGTTTTGCAGGGTTACCTTCAGAGCCCCAGCATTTT,CASSFAGLPSEPQHF
TRBV29-1,once,NA,TRBJ2-7,TGCAGCGGGCAGACAGATCGGGAGTACTTC,CSGQTDREYF
TRBV27,NA,TRBD2,TRBJ2-3,TGTGCCAGCAGTTTAGGCTATGGCGGGAGGCTCACAGATACGCAGTATTTT,CASSLGYGGRLTDTQYF
TRBV2,few,TRBD1,TRBJ1-5,TGTGCCAGCAGGGCGGACAGGAGCAATCAGCCCCAGCATTTT,CASRADRSNQPQHF
TRBV29-1,NA,NA,TRBJ2-1,TGCAGCGCTTCAGGATTTAGCTCCTACAATGAGCAGTTCTTC,CSASGFSSYNEQFF
TRBV5-1,NA,NA,TRBJ2-3,TGCGCCAGCAGCTTTGGAGGCACAGATACGCAGTATTTT,CASSFGGTDTQYF
TRBV7-2,NA,TRBD1,TRBJ1-2,TGTGCCAGCAGCCTCGACAGGGGGAAGTATGGCTACACCTTC,CASSLDRGKYGYTF
TRBV29-1,NA,NA,TRBJ1-1,TGCAGCGTTGAACCCTCAGGTTCTGTCACTGAAGCTTTCTTT,CSVEPSGSVTEAFF
TRBV5-1,NA,TRBD2,TRBJ2-1,TGCGCCAGCAGCATGTACTACGGGGGGAGGCAGTTCTTC,CASSMYYGGRQFF
TRBV10-3,few,NA,TRBJ1-1,TGTGCCATCAGTCCACAGGGAAATACTGAAGCTTTCTTT,CAISPQGNTEAFF
TRBV4-3,NA,NA,TRBJ1-1,TGCGCCAGCAGCCAAGCTCCTCCCGATTGGGGCTATGCTGAAGCTTTCTTT,CASSQAPPDWGYAEAFF
TRBV4-1,NA,NA,TRBJ1-4,TGCGCCAGCAGCCAAGACCCTTCAACTAATGAAAAACTGTTTTTT,CASSQDPSTNEKLFF
TRBV28,NA,TRBD1,TRBJ2-5,TGTGCCAGCAGTGGACAGGGGGCTGGCGAGACCCAGTACTTC,CASSGQGAGETQYF
TRBV11-2,NA,TRBD2,TRBJ2-5,TGTGCCAGCAGTTCAGACCTACCCTCTGAGCGGGGGGCACAGGAGACCCAGTACTTC,CASSSDLPSERGAQETQYF
TRBV4-3,NA,NA,TRBJ1-1,TGCGCCAGCAGCCAAGTTCAGGGCATCACTGAAGCTTTCTTT,CASSQVQGITEAFF
TRBV7-3,NA,TRBD1,TRBJ1-5,TGTGCCAGCAGCTTAGACAGGGGGCAGCCCCAGCATTTT,CASSLDRGQPQHF
TRBV4-3,once,NA,TRBJ1-1,TGCGCCAGCAGCCCCTCCCCGGGATGGGGGAACACTGAAGCTTTCTTT,CASSPSPGWGNTEAFF
TRBV9,NA,TRBD2,TRBJ2-3,TGTGCCAGCAGCGTAGACAGTACAGTCCGACTAGCGGGGGGCGAATCATACCAGTATTTT,CASSVDSTVRLAGGESYQYF
TRBV19,NA,NA,TRBJ1-5,TGTGCCAGTGCATTTGGGGGGAACTTCGGTCAGCCCCAGCATTTT,CASAFGGNFGQPQHF
TRBV2,NA,TRBD1,TRBJ1-5,TGTGCCAGCAGCGCCACAGGGGCCAATCAGCCCCAGCATTTT,CASSATGANQPQHF